This T cell receptor (beta chain) stems from a study of shared clonotypes between healthy human individuals. Study-level findings and limits: An effect of sequencing depth on clonotype sharing among donors was expected.

About this clone: Its cognate antigen is unknown. At the DNA level, this CDR3 is encoded by other sequences in the same sample as well.

When replicate PCRs were run on sorted subsets, they used 200 to 250 ng DNA, about 30,000 T cell genomes. Libraries were prepared by immunoSEQ multiplex PCR; TCRdb keeps only in-frame clonotypes and omits some of them. The sample shows roughly 1,100,000 clones, about three quarters of them seen only once. The CDR3 spans 12 residues. Germline V gives CDR1 SGHRS, CDR2 YFSETQ. V was pared by 4 bases and J by 2 bases, with 6 bases between. The chain is built from TRBV5-1 and TRBJ1-2; D is unclear. Material for sequencing was memory CD4+ T cells sorted from blood. The subset is: CD45RA-negative fraction. This receptor was obtained from a man in his late teens or twenties in good health. CDR3 protein: CASSDGNYGYTF. CDR3 nucleotides: TGCGCCAGCAGCGACGGAAACTATGGCTACACCTTC.